This T cell receptor beta chain was recovered during a study of beta chain features in type 1 diabetes. Study results and caveats: Patients with type 1 diabetes carried fewer insertions and had more deletions at their VDJ junctions. Patients with Type 1 diabetes showed moderately but significantly shorter TCRB CDR3s in all four CD4+ subsets.

Via the markers CD45RO/CCR7/CD25/CD127/CD95/CD27, stem cell-like memory, regulatory, central memory and naive CD4+ cells were sorted. Trimming left V 1 base short and J 1 base short, with 4 bases between. Germline V CDR1 and CDR2: SEHNR, FQNEAQ (reference sequence). The CDR3 length is 13 residues. Reverse transcribing all isolated RNA meant expressed TCRB transcripts were sequenced. The protocol was immunoSEQ multiplex PCR, while the TCRdb copy is restricted to in-frame clones and leaves out a portion. Seen here are hundreds of thousands of clones, roughly 13% observed once, and the top ten hold around 0.04%. This clone was counted at least ten times. Its matching antigen is unknown. Other nucleotide sequences from this sample produce the same CDR3.

Sequenced material: naive CD4+ T cells from blood. This chain uses TRBV7-9 with TRBJ1-1, with unresolved D. The TCR sequence derives from a man between 18 and 29 years old with type 1 diabetes. Here the CDR3 DNA reads TGTGCCAGCAGCTTAGAGGCGAACACTGAAGCTTTCTTT. Residues: CASSLEANTEAFF.